The source of this T cell receptor beta chain is a study of T cell repertoires in cytomegalovirus infection (dated by TCRdb to between 2017 and 2020). In the study overall: The peptide stimulations were aimed at well-studied HLA-B-restricted epitopes as well as recently identified HLA-C-restricted CMV epitopes, whose presentation resists viral immunomodulation. Donor HLA type was relevant to the analysis, because carriage of CMV infection together with the matching HLA type was indicated by public TCR beta signatures.

The reads were generated on an Illumina HiSeq 1500. In TCRdb, the public reads were trimmed at Q25 with fastp and aligned with MiXCR, with productive beta chains retained. Every entry covers one CDR3 protein and lists the most common genes and DNA from its rows. Recorded for this sample are 800,000 to 950,000 distinct CDR3 sequences; approximately 32% of them occurred a single time. Jointly, the top ten make up roughly 12% of the sample. Broader findings and caveats from the paper: In both this cohort and an independent cohort of over 350 donors, the cumulative frequency of public TCR beta family members distinguished carriers of CMV infection plus the relevant HLA type. The ex vivo response was dominated by HLA-C-restricted CMV-specific TCR beta clonotypes, which also provided the single most frequent clonotype in two of eight donors.

In the germline V gene, CDR1 corresponds to SGHVS and CDR2 to FQNEAQ. V ends up 2 bases short and J 0 bases short, with an unmatched junction base count of 10. The CDR3 holds 17 amino acids from the cysteine to the phenylalanine. Kept here is only the CDR3 DNA, which spans 51 bases and is read in frame from base 1. The treatment or condition label of this sample denotes: in vitro stimulation with specific CMV peptide epitopes to enrich CMV-specific T cells. In the case of this clonotype: What antigen it recognizes has not been identified. There are no base qualities to consult, and no much larger clone falls within one base.

Sequenced material: cultured CD8+ T cells from PBMCs, taken from culture after CMV antigen stimulation. This chain is built from TRBV7-8 and TRBJ2-7; 7 junctional bases match TRBD1. The clonotype was recovered from a human donor in good health (CMV status not recorded). Some clones in this sample may be carry-over from other donors' samples. The CDR3 corresponds to CASSLKGTAPSSYEQYF. At the DNA level, the sequence is TGTGCCAGCAGCTTAAAAGGGACAGCGCCTAGCTCCTACGAGCAGTACTTC.